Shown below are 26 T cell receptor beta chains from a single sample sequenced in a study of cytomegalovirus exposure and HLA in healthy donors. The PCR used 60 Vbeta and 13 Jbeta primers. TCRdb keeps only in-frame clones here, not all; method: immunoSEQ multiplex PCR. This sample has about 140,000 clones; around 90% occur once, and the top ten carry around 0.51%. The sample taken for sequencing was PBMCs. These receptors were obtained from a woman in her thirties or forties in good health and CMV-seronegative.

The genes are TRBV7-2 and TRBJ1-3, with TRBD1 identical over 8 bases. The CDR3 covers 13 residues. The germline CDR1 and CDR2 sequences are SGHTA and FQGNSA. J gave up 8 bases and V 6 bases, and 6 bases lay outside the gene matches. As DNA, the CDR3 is TGTGCCAGCAGAGACAGGGGCCGGGACACCATATATTTT. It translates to CASRDRGRDTIYF.

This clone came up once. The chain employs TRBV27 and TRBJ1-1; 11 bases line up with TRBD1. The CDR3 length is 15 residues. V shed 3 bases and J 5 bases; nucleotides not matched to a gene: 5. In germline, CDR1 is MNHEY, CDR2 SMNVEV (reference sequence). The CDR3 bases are TGTGCCAGCAGTTTGGCCGGGACAGGGGGGACTGAAGCTTTCTTT. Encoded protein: CASSLAGTGGTEAFF.

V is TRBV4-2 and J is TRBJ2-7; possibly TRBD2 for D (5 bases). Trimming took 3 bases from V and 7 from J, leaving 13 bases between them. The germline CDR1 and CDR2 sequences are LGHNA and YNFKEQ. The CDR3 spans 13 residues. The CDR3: CASSHGWEREQYF. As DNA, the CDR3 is TGTGCCAGCAGCCATGGGTGGGAGAGGGAGCAGTACTTC.

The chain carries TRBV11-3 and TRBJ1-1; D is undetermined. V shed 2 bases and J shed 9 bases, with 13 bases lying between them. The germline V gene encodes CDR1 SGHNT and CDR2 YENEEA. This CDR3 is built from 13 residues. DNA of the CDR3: TGTGCCAGCAGCTTACGAGGGAGGGAGCAAGCTTTCTTT. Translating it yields CASSLRGREQAFF.

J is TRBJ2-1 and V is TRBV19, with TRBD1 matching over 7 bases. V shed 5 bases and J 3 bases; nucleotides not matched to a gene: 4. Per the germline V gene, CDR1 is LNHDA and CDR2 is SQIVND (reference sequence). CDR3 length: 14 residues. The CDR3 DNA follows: TGTGCCAGTAGTTCCTGGGACAGCTACAATGAGCAGTTCTTC. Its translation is CASSSWDSYNEQFF.

The CDR3 DNA follows: TGTGCCAGCAGCTTAAAAGGCGGGATTAAAACAGATACGCAGTATTTT. Protein: CASSLKGGIKTDTQYF. V usage is TRBV11-1 and J usage is TRBJ2-3; tentative D call: TRBD2 (6 bases). This CDR3 spans 16 amino acids. CDR1 SGHAT and CDR2 FQDESV come from the germline V gene (reference sequence). The V end lost 2 bases, the J end lost 3 bases, and 15 bases lay between the germline ends.

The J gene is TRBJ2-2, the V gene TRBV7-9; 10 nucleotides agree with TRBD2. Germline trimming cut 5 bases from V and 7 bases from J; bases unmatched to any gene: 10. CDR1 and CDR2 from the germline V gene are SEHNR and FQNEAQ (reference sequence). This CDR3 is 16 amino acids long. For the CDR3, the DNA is TGTGCCAGCAGCCCGGGTCTAGCGGGAGTCGGCGGGGAGCTGTTTTTT. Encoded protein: CASSPGLAGVGGELFF.

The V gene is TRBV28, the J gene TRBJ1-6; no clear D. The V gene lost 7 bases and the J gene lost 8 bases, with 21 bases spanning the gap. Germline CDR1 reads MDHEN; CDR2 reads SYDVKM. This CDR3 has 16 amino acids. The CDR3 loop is CASTIQRTFKDSPLHF. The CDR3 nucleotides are TGTGCCAGCACCATTCAGAGGACTTTCAAGGATTCACCCCTCCACTTT.

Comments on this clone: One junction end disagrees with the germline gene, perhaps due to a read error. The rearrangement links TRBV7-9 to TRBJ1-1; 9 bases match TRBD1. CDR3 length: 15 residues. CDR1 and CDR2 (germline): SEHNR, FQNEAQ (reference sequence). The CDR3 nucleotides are TGTTCCAGCAGCCCGCGGACAGGGGAGGACACTGAAGCTTTCTTT. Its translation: CSSSPRTGEDTEAFF.

Here the CDR3 reads CASSPWGGSYEQYF. The CDR3 DNA sequence: TGTGCCAGCAGCCCGTGGGGGGGATCCTACGAGCAGTACTTC. This sequence joins TRBV11-2 and TRBJ2-7; 7 bases map to TRBD2. This CDR3 region has 14 residues. Germline V gives CDR1 SGHAT, CDR2 FQNNGV. V lost 5 bases and J lost 1; bases outside the gene matches: 5.

The CDR3 nucleotides are TGTGCCAGTAGGACTGCAACTAGAGGTCCCGGGGAGCTGTTTTTT. It specifies CASRTATRGPGELFF. This sequence joins TRBV19 and TRBJ2-2, with a possible D match to TRBD2 (5 bases). Per the germline V gene, CDR1 is LNHDA and CDR2 is SQIVND (reference sequence). The V and J ends lost 6 bases and 6 bases respectively, with 17 bases between them. The CDR3 extends over 15 amino acids.

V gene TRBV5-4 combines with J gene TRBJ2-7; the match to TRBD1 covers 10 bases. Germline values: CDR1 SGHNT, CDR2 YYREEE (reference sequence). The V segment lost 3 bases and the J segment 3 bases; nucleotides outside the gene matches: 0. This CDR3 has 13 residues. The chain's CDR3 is CASSWDRGYEQYF. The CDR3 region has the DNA TGTGCCAGCAGCTGGGACAGGGGCTACGAGCAGTACTTC.

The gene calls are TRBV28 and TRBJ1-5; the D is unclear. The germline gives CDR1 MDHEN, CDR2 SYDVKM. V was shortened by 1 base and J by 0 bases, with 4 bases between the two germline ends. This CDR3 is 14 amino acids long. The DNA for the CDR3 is TGTGCCAGCAGTTTATCCTATAGCAATCAGCCCCAGCATTTT. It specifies CASSLSYSNQPQHF.

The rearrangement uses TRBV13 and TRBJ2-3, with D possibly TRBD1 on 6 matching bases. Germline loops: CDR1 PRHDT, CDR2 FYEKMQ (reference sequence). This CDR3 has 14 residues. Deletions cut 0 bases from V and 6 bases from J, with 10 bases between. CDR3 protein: CASSLGQGADTQYF. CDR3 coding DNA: TGTGCCAGCAGCTTAGGACAGGGTGCCGATACGCAGTATTTT. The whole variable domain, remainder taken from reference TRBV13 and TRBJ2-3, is AAGVIQSPRHLIKEKRETATLKCYPIPRHDTVYWYQQGPGQDPQFLISFYEKMQSDKGSIPDRFSAQQFSDYHSELNMSSLELGDSALYFCASSLGQGADTQYFGPGTRLTVL.

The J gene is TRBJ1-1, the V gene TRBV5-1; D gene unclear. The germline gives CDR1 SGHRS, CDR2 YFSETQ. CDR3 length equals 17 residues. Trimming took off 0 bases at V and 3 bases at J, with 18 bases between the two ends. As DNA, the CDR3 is TGCGCCAGCAGCTTGGTTCGGTACGGGAACCCACACACTGAAGCTTTCTTT. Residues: CASSLVRYGNPHTEAFF.

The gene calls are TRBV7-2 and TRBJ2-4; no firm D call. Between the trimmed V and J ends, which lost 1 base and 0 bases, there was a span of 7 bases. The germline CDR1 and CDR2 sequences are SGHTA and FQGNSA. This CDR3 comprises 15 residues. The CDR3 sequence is CASSLGQRAKNIQYF. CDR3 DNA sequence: TGTGCCAGCAGCTTAGGGCAGCGAGCCAAAAACATTCAGTACTTC.

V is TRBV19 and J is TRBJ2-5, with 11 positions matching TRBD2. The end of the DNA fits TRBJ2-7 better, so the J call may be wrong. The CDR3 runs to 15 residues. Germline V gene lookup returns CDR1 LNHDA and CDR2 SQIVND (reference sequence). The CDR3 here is CASSLTGTSGYEQYF. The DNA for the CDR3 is TGTGCCAGTAGTCTGACCGGGACTAGCGGCTACGAGCAGTACTTC.

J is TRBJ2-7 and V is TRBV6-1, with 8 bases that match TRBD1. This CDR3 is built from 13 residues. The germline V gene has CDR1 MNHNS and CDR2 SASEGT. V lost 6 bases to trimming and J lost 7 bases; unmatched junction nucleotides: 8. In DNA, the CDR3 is TGTGCCAGCAGAACGCCCGGGACAGGAGAGCAGTACTTC. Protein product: CASRTPGTGEQYF.

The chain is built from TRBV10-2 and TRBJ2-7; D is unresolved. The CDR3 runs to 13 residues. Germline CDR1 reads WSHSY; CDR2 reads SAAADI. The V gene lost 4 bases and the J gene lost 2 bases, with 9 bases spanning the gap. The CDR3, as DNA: TGCGCCAGCAGTGTCGTTCCGGCCTACGAGCAGTACTTC. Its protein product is CASSVVPAYEQYF.

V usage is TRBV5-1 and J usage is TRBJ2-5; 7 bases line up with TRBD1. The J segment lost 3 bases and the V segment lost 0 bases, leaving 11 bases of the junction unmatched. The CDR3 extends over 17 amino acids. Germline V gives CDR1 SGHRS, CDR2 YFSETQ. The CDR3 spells CASSLGVRGQGEETQYF. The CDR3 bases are TGCGCCAGCAGCTTGGGGGTTAGGGGGCAAGGGGAAGAGACCCAGTACTTC. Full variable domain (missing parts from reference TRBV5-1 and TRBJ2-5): KAGVTQTPRYLIKTRGQQVTLSCSPISGHRSVSWYQQTPGQGLQFLFEYFSETQRNKGNFPGRFSGRQFSNSRSEMNVSTLELGDSALYLCASSLGVRGQGEETQYFGPGTRLLVL.

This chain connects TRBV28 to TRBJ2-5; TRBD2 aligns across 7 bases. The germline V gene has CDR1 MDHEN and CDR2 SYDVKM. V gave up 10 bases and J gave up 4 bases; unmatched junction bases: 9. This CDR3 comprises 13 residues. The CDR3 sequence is CAIKAGLGETQYF. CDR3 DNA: TGTGCCATAAAAGCGGGGCTGGGAGAGACCCAGTACTTC.

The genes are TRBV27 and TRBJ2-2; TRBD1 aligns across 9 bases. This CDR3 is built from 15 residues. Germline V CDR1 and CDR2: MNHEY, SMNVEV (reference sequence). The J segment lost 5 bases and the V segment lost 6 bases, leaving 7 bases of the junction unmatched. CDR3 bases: TGTGCCAGCAGGCATGACAGGGGGGTAACCGGGGAGCTGTTTTTT. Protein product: CASRHDRGVTGELFF.

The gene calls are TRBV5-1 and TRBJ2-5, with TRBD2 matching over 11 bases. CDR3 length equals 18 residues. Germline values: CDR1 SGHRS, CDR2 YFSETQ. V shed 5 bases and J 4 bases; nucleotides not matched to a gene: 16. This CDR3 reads CASRHPHGNSGRVETQYF. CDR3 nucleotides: TGCGCCAGCAGGCATCCCCACGGAAATAGCGGGAGGGTAGAGACCCAGTACTTC.

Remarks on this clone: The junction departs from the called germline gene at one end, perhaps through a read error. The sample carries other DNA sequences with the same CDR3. CDR3 coding DNA: TGTTCCAGCAGCTTAAGGGGGGATACGCAGTATTTT. It encodes CSSSLRGDTQYF. The genes are TRBV7-9 and TRBJ2-3, with D perhaps TRBD1 (6 bases). Germline assignment: CDR1 SEHNR and CDR2 FQNEAQ (reference sequence). This CDR3 comprises 12 residues.

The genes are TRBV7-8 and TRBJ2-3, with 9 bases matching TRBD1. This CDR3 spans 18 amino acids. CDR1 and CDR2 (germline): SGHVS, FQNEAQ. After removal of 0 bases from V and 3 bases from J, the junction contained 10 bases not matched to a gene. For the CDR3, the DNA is TGTGCCAGCAGCTTAGCGCTGGGACAGGGTATCCGGACAGATACGCAGTATTTT. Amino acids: CASSLALGQGIRTDTQYF.

CDR3 amino acids: CASGPGSSYNSPLHF. The CDR3 DNA reads TGCGCCAGCGGACCGGGGAGCTCCTATAATTCACCCCTCCACTTT. The chain uses TRBV4-1 and TRBJ1-6; unclear D gene. The V end lost 8 bases, the J end lost 0 bases, and 11 bases lay between the germline ends. CDR1 is MGHRA and CDR2 is YSYEKL in the germline V gene. This CDR3 contains 15 residues.